The 12 T cell receptor beta chains reported below all come from one sample, sequenced in a study of blood T cells in healthy people across ages. Sample-barcoded 5' priming and a J-beta primer mix drove a second PCR of roughly 7 to 11 cycles. TCRdb re-analysed the 5' RACE reads in MiXCR, keeping a single row per CDR3 protein. The table lists 550,000 to 600,000 distinct CDR3 sequences, around 48% of them singletons, with around 25% in the top ten. Sequencing input: blood. These TCRs come from a man of 80 years or more in good health.

The CDR3: CASSDDRLTYEQYF. CDR3 nucleotide sequence: TGTGCCAGCAGTGACGACAGGTTAACCTACGAGCAGTACTTC. V and J are TRBV28 and TRBJ2-7; tentatively, D is TRBD1 (6 bases). The CDR3 runs to 14 residues. The ends were cut back, 5 bases at V and 2 bases at J, with 13 bases in the middle. Germline lookup yields CDR1 MDHEN and CDR2 SYDVKM.

The chain uses TRBV7-9 and TRBJ1-1; maybe TRBD1 (5 bases). Trimming removed 7 bases from V and 1 base from J, with 13 bases in between. The germline V gene has CDR1 SEHNR and CDR2 FQNEAQ (reference sequence). CDR3 length: 14 residues. CDR3 amino acids: CASIGGTSNTEAFF. The DNA for the CDR3 is TGTGCCAGCATCGGAGGGACGTCGAACACTGAAGCTTTCTTT. The full variable domain, its missing parts supplied by reference TRBV7-9 and TRBJ1-1, is DTGVSQNPRHKITKRGQNVTFRCDPISEHNRLYWYRQTLGQGPEFLTYFQNEAQLEKSRLLSDRFSAERPKGSFSTLEIQRTEQGDSAMYLCASIGGTSNTEAFFGQGTRLTVV.

V is TRBV28 and J is TRBJ1-1, with a possible D match to TRBD1 (6 bases). The CDR3 runs to 13 residues. Germline CDR1 is MDHEN and CDR2 is SYDVKM. V lost 5 bases to trimming and J lost 9 bases, with 16 bases between them. The CDR3 sequence: CASSRRDTEKAFF. The DNA of the CDR3 is TGTGCCAGCAGTCGCCGGGACACAGAGAAAGCTTTCTTT. The complete variable domain, with remaining parts taken from reference TRBV28 and TRBJ1-1, reads DVKVTQSSRYLVKRTGEKVFLECVQDMDHENMFWYRQDPGLGLRLIYFSYDVKMKEKGDIPEGYSVSREKKERFSLILESASTNQTSMYLCASSRRDTEKAFFGQGTRLTVV.

This chain links TRBV6-1 with TRBJ2-7, with D tentatively TRBD1 (6 bases). CDR1 is MNHNS and CDR2 is SASEGT in the germline V gene. This CDR3 comprises 12 residues. Between the trimmed V and J ends, which lost 2 bases and 12 bases, there was a span of 14 bases. CDR3 protein: CASSENRDRWYF. The CDR3 nucleotides read TGTGCCAGCAGTGAAAACAGGGACCGCTGGTACTTC.

The rearrangement uses TRBV7-2 and TRBJ2-3; TRBD2 might be the D (5 bases). The CDR3 spans 14 residues. Between the trimmed V and J ends, which lost 5 bases and 0 bases, there was a span of 9 bases. CDR1 is SGHTA, CDR2 FQGNSA, per germline. CDR3 in amino acids: CASSRTASTDTQYF. The CDR3, as DNA: TGTGCCAGCAGCCGGACTGCTAGCACAGATACGCAGTATTTT.

Regarding this clonotype: A much larger clone sits a single nucleotide away, making a read error possible. The chain joins TRBV6-6 to TRBJ2-2, with D possibly being TRBD1 or TRBD2 (6 bases each). This CDR3 spans 13 amino acids. Germline V gene lookup returns CDR1 MNHNY and CDR2 SVGAGI (reference sequence). The DNA of the CDR3 is TGTGCCAGTACATGGGGGGCAACCGGGGAGCAGTTTTTT. Protein: CASTWGATGEQFF.

V usage is TRBV20-1 and J usage is TRBJ2-1; D unclear. Germline CDR1 and CDR2: DFQATT and SNEGSKA (reference sequence). The CDR3 is 11 amino acids. The V end was cut by 6 bases, the J end by 4 bases, with 7 bases between. CDR3 amino acids: CSASTYNEQFF. The DNA for the CDR3 is TGCAGTGCCTCCACGTACAATGAGCAGTTCTTC.

J is TRBJ2-6 and V is TRBV4-1; 9 bases agree with TRBD2. Germline V lookup: CDR1 MGHRA, CDR2 YSYEKL. V lost 4 bases and J lost 0; bases outside the gene matches: 7. The CDR3 runs to 18 residues. This chain's CDR3 is CASSLEAGGLSGANVLTF. CDR3 DNA: TGCGCCAGCAGCCTGGAAGCGGGGGGCCTCTCTGGGGCCAACGTCCTGACTTTC.

This clonotype was seen only a few times. The chain joins TRBV5-1 to TRBJ2-4, with 7 nucleotides matching TRBD1. The J call may be incorrect, as the DNA end agrees better with TRBJ2-7. The CDR3 runs 17 residues. Germline CDR1 and CDR2: SGHRS and YFSETQ. This CDR3 is CASSLATRGRGSREQYF. The CDR3 region has the DNA TGCGCCAGCAGCTTGGCCACCAGAGGCAGGGGGTCTCGCGAGCAGTACTTC.

The J gene is TRBJ2-6, the V gene TRBV7-9; the D gene is possibly TRBD1 (7 bases). Deletions cut 1 base from V and 0 bases from J, with 16 bases between. The CDR3 totals 19 residues. The germline CDR1 and CDR2 sequences are SEHNR and FQNEAQ (reference sequence). The CDR3: CASSLGVGGGSSGANVLTF. Written as DNA, the CDR3 is TGTGCCAGCAGCTTAGGTGTCGGAGGGGGCAGCTCTGGGGCCAACGTCCTGACTTTC.

Note on this clonotype: At one boundary the junction diverges from the germline segment, which might be a read error. The V gene is TRBV10-3, the J gene TRBJ1-2; D unresolved. In germline, CDR1 is ENHRY, CDR2 SYGVKD. The CDR3 has 14 residues. The CDR3 DNA follows: TGTGCCATCAGTGAGTCTTTCGGAAACTATGGCTACACCTTT. It is translated as CAISESFGNYGYTF.

The V call is TRBV10-3, the J call TRBJ2-4; TRBD2 matches 8 bases. The J call is doubtful: the DNA matches TRBJ2-7 better. The CDR3 length is 15 residues. Germline loops: CDR1 ENHRY, CDR2 SYGVKD. This CDR3 reads CAISTTGTSLSEQYF. CDR3 DNA: TGTGCCATCAGTACGACCGGGACTAGTCTTTCCGAGCAGTACTTC.